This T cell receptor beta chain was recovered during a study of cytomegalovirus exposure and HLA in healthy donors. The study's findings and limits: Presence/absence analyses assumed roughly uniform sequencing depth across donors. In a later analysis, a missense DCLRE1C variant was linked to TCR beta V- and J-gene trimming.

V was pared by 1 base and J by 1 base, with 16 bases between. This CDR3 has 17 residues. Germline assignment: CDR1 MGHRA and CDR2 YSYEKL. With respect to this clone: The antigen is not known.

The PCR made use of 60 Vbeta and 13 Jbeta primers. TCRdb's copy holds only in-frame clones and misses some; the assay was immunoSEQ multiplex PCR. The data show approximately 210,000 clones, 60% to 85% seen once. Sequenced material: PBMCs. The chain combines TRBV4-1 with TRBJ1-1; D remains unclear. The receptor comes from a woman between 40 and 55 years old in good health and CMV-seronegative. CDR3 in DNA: TGCGCCAGCAGCCAAGTTTACGGTGGTGCGGGGAACACTGAAGCTTTCTTT. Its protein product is CASSQVYGGAGNTEAFF.